This TCR beta chain stems from a study of early stage breast cancer tumors. The study's findings and limits: Tumors had roughly 2.4-fold higher T cell density and higher clonality than adjacent normal breast tissue.

Per germline, CDR1 SGHDT and CDR2 YYEEEE. The CDR3 covers 15 residues. V was shortened by 0 bases and J by 5 bases, with 14 bases between the two germline ends. As to this clone: Its specificity is unknown.

Method: immunoSEQ multiplex PCR; TCRdb's copy keeps in-frame clones and lacks some. The repertoire has fewer than 25,000 clones, over 60% of them found once; the top ten carry around 10%. The rearrangement links TRBV5-6 to TRBJ2-5, with TRBD1 as a possible D gene (6 bases). The sample taken for sequencing was breast tumor tissue. The TCR sequence derives from a person between 60 and 70 years old with breast cancer. Written as DNA, the CDR3 is TGTGCCAGCAGCTTGGGGGGGCCCTTGCGGGAGACCCAGTACTTC. It codes for CASSLGGPLRETQYF. The full variable domain, its missing parts supplied by reference TRBV5-6 and TRBJ2-5, is DAGVTQSPTHLIKTRGQQVTLRCSPKSGHDTVSWYQQALGQGPQFIFQYYEEEERQRGNFPDRFSGHQFPNYSSELNVNALLLGDSALYLCASSLGGPLRETQYFGPGTRLLVL.